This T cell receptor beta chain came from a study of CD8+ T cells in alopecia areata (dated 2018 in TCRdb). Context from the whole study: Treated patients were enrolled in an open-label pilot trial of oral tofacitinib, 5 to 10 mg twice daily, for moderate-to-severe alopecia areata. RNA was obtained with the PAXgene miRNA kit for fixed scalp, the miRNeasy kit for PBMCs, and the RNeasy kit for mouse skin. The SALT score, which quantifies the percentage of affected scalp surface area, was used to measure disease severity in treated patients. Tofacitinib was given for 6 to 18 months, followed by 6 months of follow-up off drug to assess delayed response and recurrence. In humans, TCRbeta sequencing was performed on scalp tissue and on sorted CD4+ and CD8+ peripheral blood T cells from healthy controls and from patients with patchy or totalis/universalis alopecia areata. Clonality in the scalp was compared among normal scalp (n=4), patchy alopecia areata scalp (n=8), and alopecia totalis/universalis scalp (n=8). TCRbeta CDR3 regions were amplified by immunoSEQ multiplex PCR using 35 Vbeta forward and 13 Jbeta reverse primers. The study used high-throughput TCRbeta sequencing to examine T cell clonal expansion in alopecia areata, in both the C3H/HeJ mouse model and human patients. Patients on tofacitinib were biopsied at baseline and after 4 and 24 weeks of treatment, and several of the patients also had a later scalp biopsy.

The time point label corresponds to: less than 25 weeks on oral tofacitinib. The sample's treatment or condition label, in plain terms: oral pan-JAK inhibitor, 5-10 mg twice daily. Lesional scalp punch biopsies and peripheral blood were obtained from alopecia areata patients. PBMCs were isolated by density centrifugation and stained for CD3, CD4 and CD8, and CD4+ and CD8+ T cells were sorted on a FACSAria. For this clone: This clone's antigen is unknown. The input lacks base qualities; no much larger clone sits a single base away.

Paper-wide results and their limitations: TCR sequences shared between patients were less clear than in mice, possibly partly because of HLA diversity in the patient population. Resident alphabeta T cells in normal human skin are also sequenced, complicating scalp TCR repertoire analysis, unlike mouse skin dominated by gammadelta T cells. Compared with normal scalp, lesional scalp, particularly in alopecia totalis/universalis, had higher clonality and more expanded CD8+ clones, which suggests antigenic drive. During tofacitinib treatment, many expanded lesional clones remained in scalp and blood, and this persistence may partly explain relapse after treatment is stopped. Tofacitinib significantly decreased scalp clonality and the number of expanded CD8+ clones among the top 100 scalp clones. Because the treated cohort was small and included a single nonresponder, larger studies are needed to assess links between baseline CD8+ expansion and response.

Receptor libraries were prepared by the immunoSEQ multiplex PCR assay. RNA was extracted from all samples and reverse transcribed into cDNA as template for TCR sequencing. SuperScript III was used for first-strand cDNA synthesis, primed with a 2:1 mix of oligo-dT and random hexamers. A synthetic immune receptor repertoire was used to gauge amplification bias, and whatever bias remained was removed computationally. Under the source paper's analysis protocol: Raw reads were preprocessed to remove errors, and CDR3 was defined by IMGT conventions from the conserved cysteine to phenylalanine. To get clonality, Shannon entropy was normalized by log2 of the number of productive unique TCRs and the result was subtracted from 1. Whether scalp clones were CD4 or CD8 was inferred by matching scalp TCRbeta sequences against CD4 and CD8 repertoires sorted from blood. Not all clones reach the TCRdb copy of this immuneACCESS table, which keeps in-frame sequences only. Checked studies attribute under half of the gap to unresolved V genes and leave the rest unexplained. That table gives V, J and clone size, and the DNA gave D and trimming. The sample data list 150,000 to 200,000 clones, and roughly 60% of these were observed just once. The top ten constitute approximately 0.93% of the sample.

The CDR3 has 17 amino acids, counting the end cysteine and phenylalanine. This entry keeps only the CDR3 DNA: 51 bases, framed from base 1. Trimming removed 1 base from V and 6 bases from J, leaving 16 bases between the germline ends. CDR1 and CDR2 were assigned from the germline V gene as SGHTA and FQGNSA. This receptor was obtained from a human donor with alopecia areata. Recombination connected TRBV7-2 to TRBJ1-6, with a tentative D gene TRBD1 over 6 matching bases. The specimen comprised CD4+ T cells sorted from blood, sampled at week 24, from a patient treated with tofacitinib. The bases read TGTGCCAGCAGCTTAGATATCAGGGGCAGCAGTAATTCACCCCTCCACTTT. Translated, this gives CASSLDIRGSSNSPLHF.